The 30 T cell receptor beta chains below all came from one sample that was sequenced in a study of cytomegalovirus exposure and HLA in healthy donors. The PCR ran on 60 Vbeta and 13 Jbeta primers. Measured with immunoSEQ multiplex PCR; TCRdb has only the in-frame clones, and not every one. This table holds about 130,000 clones, roughly four fifths found once. Specimen: PBMCs. Receptor source: a woman between 40 and 50 years old in good health and CMV-seropositive.

This sequence joins TRBV19 and TRBJ2-7, with D possibly TRBD1 on 6 matching bases. CDR1 LNHDA and CDR2 SQIVND come from the germline V gene (reference sequence). With 3 bases removed from V and 5 bases from J, the gap between germline ends came to 17 bases. The CDR3 has 15 residues. The CDR3 coding sequence is TGTGCCAGTAGTATCCGAACACAGGGTAACGACGAGCAGTACTTC. It specifies CASSIRTQGNDEQYF.

Only a few counts were recorded for this clone. The rearrangement uses TRBV5-5 and TRBJ2-2; D remains ambiguous. The CDR3 totals 14 residues. Trimming cost V 0 bases and J 5 bases, with 8 bases left between them. Germline V lookup: CDR1 SGHKS, CDR2 YYEKEE (reference sequence). The CDR3 loop is CASSLGAGTGELFF. The CDR3 region has the DNA TGTGCCAGCAGCTTGGGTGCCGGGACCGGGGAGCTGTTTTTT.

J is TRBJ2-4 and V is TRBV9; 7 positions match TRBD2. Germline V gene sequence: CDR1 SGDLS, CDR2 YYNGEE. The CDR3 sequence is 13 residues long. With V trimmed by 4 bases and J by 4 bases, 2 bases remained unmatched. Written as DNA, the CDR3 is TGTGCCAGCAGCCGGGACTATAAAAACATTCAGTACTTC. Amino acid sequence: CASSRDYKNIQYF.

The J gene is TRBJ1-1, the V gene TRBV10-2; weak D call: TRBD1 (5 bases). The length of the CDR3 is 12 residues. CDR1 and CDR2 from the germline V gene are WSHSY and SAAADI. The germline V and J ends were trimmed by 8 bases and 5 bases, with 12 bases remaining between them. CDR3 residues: CASGRGGTEAFF. The CDR3 region has the DNA TGCGCCAGCGGAAGGGGAGGGACTGAAGCTTTCTTT.

The chain combines TRBV18 with TRBJ2-3, with a weak D call TRBD2 (6 bases). Trimming removed 3 bases from V and 7 bases from J, with 23 bases in between. The CDR3 consists of 17 residues. The germline V gene has CDR1 KGHSH and CDR2 LQKENI. The CDR3 DNA is TGTGCCAGCTCACCGTCTTTGTGGGAGGTGACCCCAAATACGCAGTATTTT. Translation gives CASSPSLWEVTPNTQYF.

This chain joins TRBV19 and TRBJ2-1; TRBD2 matches 8 bases. This CDR3 has 14 residues. Trimming removed 3 bases from V and 8 bases from J; junction bases left unmatched: 6. CDR1 and CDR2 from the germline V gene are LNHDA and SQIVND (reference sequence). The CDR3 is CASSITGGPHEQFF. The CDR3 DNA follows: TGTGCCAGTAGTATTACGGGAGGGCCGCATGAGCAGTTCTTC.

The rearrangement uses TRBV4-2 and TRBJ1-2; 8 bases are shared with TRBD1. Losses at the gene ends were 4 bases for V and 3 bases for J; bases not matched to a gene: 7. Germline loops: CDR1 LGHNA, CDR2 YNFKEQ. CDR3 length: 15 amino acids. CDR3 amino acids: CASSPIRGQDYGYTF. The CDR3 bases are TGTGCCAGCAGCCCAATCAGGGGGCAGGACTATGGCTACACCTTC.

This clone was seen just once. The chain is built from TRBV19 and TRBJ2-1; perhaps TRBD1 as D (5 bases). The germline V gene has CDR1 LNHDA and CDR2 SQIVND (reference sequence). The V end was cut by 3 bases, the J end by 3 bases, with 12 bases between. CDR3 length equals 15 residues. In DNA form, the CDR3 reads TGTGCCAGTAGTATCACCCCAGGGCACTACAATGAGCAGTTCTTC. Translating it yields CASSITPGHYNEQFF.

This rearrangement joins TRBV7-6 to TRBJ1-5, with no clear D. V was shortened by 3 bases and J by 6 bases, with 15 bases between the two germline ends. Germline values: CDR1 SGHVS, CDR2 FNYEAQ. The CDR3 consists of 15 residues. This CDR3 is CASSLETVPGQPQHF. The CDR3 nucleotides are TGTGCCAGCAGCTTGGAGACGGTGCCTGGTCAGCCCCAGCATTTT.

The chain uses TRBV7-3 and TRBJ2-5; D is possibly TRBD1 (6 bases). The CDR3 spans 13 residues. CDR1 and CDR2 from the germline V gene are SGHTA and FQGTGA. V gave up 5 bases and J gave up 2 bases, with 9 bases separating them. Written as DNA, the CDR3 is TGTGCCAGCAGCGAACAGGGACAAGAGACCCAGTACTTC. Translated, it gives CASSEQGQETQYF.

The V call is TRBV7-2, the J call TRBJ2-5; maybe TRBD1 (5 bases). Germline loops: CDR1 SGHTA, CDR2 FQGNSA. The ends were cut back, 5 bases at V and 2 bases at J, with 12 bases in the middle. The CDR3 is 14 amino acids. The CDR3 is CASSQIRGQETQYF. The CDR3 coding sequence is TGTGCCAGCAGCCAGATAAGGGGACAAGAGACCCAGTACTTC.

This sequence joins TRBV7-8 and TRBJ2-5; 9 bases match TRBD2. The CDR3 contains 16 residues. Trimming took 2 bases from V and 0 from J; bases not matched to a gene: 4. CDR1 is SGHVS, CDR2 FQNEAQ, per germline. CDR3 region: CASSLLLAGDQETQYF. The CDR3 DNA sequence: TGTGCCAGCAGCTTATTATTAGCGGGAGACCAAGAGACCCAGTACTTC.

The chain employs TRBV21-1 and TRBJ1-2; the table calls TRBD1, which could not be checked here. TRBV21-1 has pseudogene status. The CDR3 sequence is 13 residues long. DNA of the CDR3: TGTGCCAGCAGCAAGGAACAGCTCTATGGCTACACCTTC. It is translated as CASSKEQLYGYTF.

Turning to this clone: At one end, the junction sequence differs from germline, possibly due to a read error. The gene calls are TRBV7-7 and TRBJ2-1; TRBD2 agrees at 10 bases. The germline CDR1 and CDR2 sequences are SSHAT and FNYEAQ (reference sequence). This CDR3 has 18 residues. The CDR3 bases are TGTGCTAGCAGCTTAGCTGGGACTAGCGTAAGGTACTGCAATGAGCAGTTCTTC. This gives the protein CASSLAGTSVRYCNEQFF.

This chain joins TRBV7-9 and TRBJ2-7, with 8 positions matching TRBD1. The CDR3 consists of 16 residues. The V segment lost 1 base and the J segment 4 bases; nucleotides outside the gene matches: 9. The germline CDR1 and CDR2 sequences are SEHNR and FQNEAQ (reference sequence). This chain's CDR3 is CASSLGRGRLRYEQYF. The CDR3 DNA follows: TGTGCCAGCAGCTTAGGCAGGGGGCGCTTAAGATACGAGCAGTACTTC.

The rearrangement uses TRBV11-2 and TRBJ2-7; TRBD1 matches 9 bases. The V gene end was trimmed by 6 bases and the J gene end by 0 bases; junction bases not matched to a gene: 9. The CDR3 loop spans 16 amino acids. The germline V gene encodes CDR1 SGHAT and CDR2 FQNNGV. The CDR3 spells CASRKPGQGNSYEQYF. The CDR3 coding sequence is TGTGCCAGCAGAAAACCGGGACAGGGTAACTCCTACGAGCAGTACTTC.

The V call is TRBV13, the J call TRBJ1-4; 11 nucleotides match TRBD1. This CDR3 has 16 amino acids. Germline CDR1 is PRHDT and CDR2 is FYEKMQ (reference sequence). V shed 5 bases and J 2 bases; nucleotides not matched to a gene: 4. This CDR3 reads CASSDRDRGTNEKLFF. The DNA of the CDR3 is TGTGCCAGCAGCGACCGGGACAGGGGGACTAATGAAAAACTGTTTTTT.

This clone turned up a few times. The chain links TRBV4-2 to TRBJ1-1, with a weak D call TRBD1 (6 bases). Looked up from germline, CDR1 is LGHNA and CDR2 is YNFKEQ. This CDR3 comprises 15 residues. V was pared by 0 bases and J by 5 bases, with 13 bases between. The CDR3 nucleotides are TGTGCCAGCAGCCAAGATAAGGGGAGGGGGACTGAAGCTTTCTTT. Encoded protein: CASSQDKGRGTEAFF.

The chain combines TRBV7-2 with TRBJ2-3; 8 positions match TRBD2. CDR3 length: 15 residues. CDR1 and CDR2 (germline): SGHTA, FQGNSA. V lost 3 bases, J lost 3 bases, and 5 bases stayed unmatched. The CDR3 here is CASSFIGRATDTQYF. The CDR3 nucleotides read TGTGCCAGCAGCTTTATCGGGAGGGCTACAGATACGCAGTATTTT.

The rearrangement uses TRBV5-6 and TRBJ2-5; weak D call: TRBD2 (7 bases). Trimming took 1 base from V and 5 from J, leaving 27 bases between them. Germline values: CDR1 SGHDT, CDR2 YYEEEE. This CDR3 region has 19 residues. The CDR3 bases are TGTGCCAGCAGCTTGATTCTTGTCGGGGGGCAGTTTGAGGAGGAGACCCAGTACTTC. It codes for CASSLILVGGQFEEETQYF. The complete variable domain, with remaining parts taken from reference TRBV5-6 and TRBJ2-5, reads DAGVTQSPTHLIKTRGQQVTLRCSPKSGHDTVSWYQQALGQGPQFIFQYYEEEERQRGNFPDRFSGHQFPNYSSELNVNALLLGDSALYLCASSLILVGGQFEEETQYFGPGTRLLVL.

The CDR3 DNA is TGTGCCAGCAGCACGAGCGGGAGGGCAGATACGCAGTATTTT. Translation gives CASSTSGRADTQYF. The chain uses TRBV9 and TRBJ2-3; TRBD2 aligns across 10 bases. Per germline, CDR1 SGDLS and CDR2 YYNGEE. Trimming at V came to 4 bases and at J to 4 bases, leaving 3 bases not matched to a gene. The CDR3 is 14 amino acids.

The V gene is TRBV6-1, the J gene TRBJ2-3; 8 nucleotides match TRBD2. The V gene end was trimmed by 1 base and the J gene end by 0 bases; junction bases not matched to a gene: 3. Germline lookup yields CDR1 MNHNS and CDR2 SASEGT. This CDR3 contains 16 residues. The CDR3 DNA follows: TGTGCCAGCAGTGAAGGGTCTAGCGGGAGCACAGATACGCAGTATTTT. As protein: CASSEGSSGSTDTQYF.

The V gene is TRBV7-9, the J gene TRBJ1-5, with TRBD1 matching 10 bases. The germline gives CDR1 SEHNR, CDR2 FQNEAQ (reference sequence). The CDR3 loop spans 17 amino acids. V was pared by 2 bases and J by 7 bases, with 11 bases of the junction left unmatched. The CDR3, as DNA: TGTGCCAGCAGCTTATATTCCCGGGACAGGGGTCGACAGCCCCAGCATTTT. It is translated as CASSLYSRDRGRQPQHF.

This chain connects TRBV5-1 to TRBJ2-7; the D gene is possibly TRBD2 (5 bases). CDR3 length: 18 amino acids. Germline loops: CDR1 SGHRS, CDR2 YFSETQ. V dropped 3 bases and J dropped 7 bases, with 29 bases sitting between them. The CDR3, as DNA: TGCGCCAGCAGCTCGTGGGGTTCAGCGGCTCCAAACAAGTCAGAGCAGTACTTC. Its translation is CASSSWGSAAPNKSEQYF.

V and J are TRBV4-2 and TRBJ2-5; tentative D call: TRBD2 (5 bases). The J call may be in error: the DNA end matches TRBJ2-7 better. CDR1 is LGHNA, CDR2 YNFKEQ, per germline. The CDR3 consists of 14 residues. The chain's CDR3 is CASSFFSETYEQYF. CDR3 coding DNA: TGTGCCAGCAGTTTCTTTAGCGAAACCTACGAGCAGTACTTC.

The chain recombines TRBV30 with TRBJ2-7; a weak D match, TRBD2 (6 bases). V lost 2 bases, J lost 6 bases, and 17 bases lay in between. Germline values: CDR1 GTSNPN, CDR2 SVGIG (reference sequence). The CDR3 covers 14 residues. This CDR3 reads CAWSTTGAGSEQYF. CDR3 sequence (DNA): TGTGCCTGGAGTACTACCGGGGCCGGGAGCGAGCAGTACTTC.

The chain recombines TRBV5-8 with TRBJ2-1; 9 bases are a match to TRBD1. The CDR3 loop spans 14 amino acids. The germline V gene has CDR1 SGHTS and CDR2 YDEGEE. J lost 3 bases, V lost 4 bases, and 2 bases had no gene match. The CDR3 bases are TGTGCCAGCAGCCCGGGACAGGGCTACAATGAGCAGTTCTTC. This sequence encodes CASSPGQGYNEQFF.

This rearrangement joins TRBV9 to TRBJ1-5; 7 bases agree with TRBD1. CDR3 length: 13 residues. J lost 12 bases, V lost 2 bases, and 8 bases had no gene match. The V gene's germline CDR1 is SGDLS and CDR2 YYNGEE. The CDR3 is CASSVGQQGDQHF. CDR3 in DNA: TGTGCCAGCAGCGTGGGACAGCAAGGTGACCAGCATTTT.

This clone was recorded once. This chain connects TRBV5-4 to TRBJ1-3; D may be TRBD1 (6 bases). Trimming cost V 0 bases and J 0 bases, with 10 bases left between them. Germline V gene lookup returns CDR1 SGHNT and CDR2 YYREEE (reference sequence). This CDR3 has 16 amino acids. The CDR3 reads CASSLGGQSSGNTIYF. The CDR3 nucleotides are TGTGCCAGCAGCTTGGGAGGACAGAGCTCTGGAAACACCATATATTTT.

This rearrangement joins TRBV6-1 to TRBJ1-6; no reliable D call. CDR1 is MNHNS, CDR2 SASEGT, per germline. The CDR3 consists of 16 residues. Deletions cut 1 base from V and 12 bases from J, with 19 bases between. The CDR3 DNA follows: TGTGCCAGCAGTGAAGGTCACGACCCACCGAGGAGACCCCTCCACTTT. Its translation: CASSEGHDPPRRPLHF.